A selection of T cell receptor beta chains follows, all from one sample in a study of shared clonotypes between healthy human individuals. The table came from immunoSEQ multiplex PCR; TCRdb's copy has only in-frame clones and leaves some out. The table records about 2.5 million clones, 85% to 95% of them present only once. Input material: naive CD4+ T cells from PBMCs. The receptors were gathered from a man in his late teens or twenties in good health. Some clones in this sample may be carry-over from other donors' samples. CDR3s include the opening cysteine and the closing phenylalanine or tryptophan. A D gene is named only where the DNA matches it firmly. Expanded clones are given a class, and other clones once, few, many or no size at all.

d_gene: -
v_gene: TRBV7-7
abundance: once
j_gene: TRBJ2-1
len: 15
CDR3nt: TGTGCCAGCAGCTTAGCGCTGGGGGGAACCGGTGAGCAGTTCTTC
CDR3aa: CASSLALGGTGEQFF

d_gene: TRBD2
v_gene: TRBV5-4
abundance: -
j_gene: TRBJ2-6
len: 16
CDR3nt: TGTGCCAGCAGCTCGGGGGGGGCGGCTGGGGCCAACGTCCTGACTTTC
CDR3aa: CASSSGGAAGANVLTF

d_gene: -
v_gene: TRBV18
abundance: few
j_gene: TRBJ2-7
len: 12
CDR3nt: TGTGCCAGCTCACCGGGCAGGCCCGAGCAGTACTTC
CDR3aa: CASSPGRPEQYF

d_gene: -
v_gene: TRBV5-1
abundance: -
j_gene: TRBJ1-4
len: 15
CDR3nt: TGCGCCAGCAGCTTGGAGCCGGCAACTAATGAAAAACTGTTTTTT
CDR3aa: CASSLEPATNEKLFF

d_gene: TRBD1
v_gene: TRBV6-5
abundance: -
j_gene: TRBJ2-7
len: 16
CDR3nt: TGTGCCAGCAGTTACGGCTCGGGACAGATCACCTACGAGCAGTACTTC
CDR3aa: CASSYGSGQITYEQYF

d_gene: -
v_gene: TRBV5-1
abundance: -
j_gene: TRBJ1-4
len: 18
CDR3nt: TGCGCCAGCAGCTTGCGCCTTCGGGGGATTGCAACTAATGAAAAACTGTTTTTT
CDR3aa: CASSLRLRGIATNEKLFF

d_gene: TRBD1
v_gene: TRBV27
abundance: -
j_gene: TRBJ1-1
len: 13
CDR3nt: TGTGCCAGCAGTCTCCGGACAGGGGCTGGAGCTTTCTTT
CDR3aa: CASSLRTGAGAFF

d_gene: -
v_gene: TRBV30
abundance: -
j_gene: TRBJ1-6
len: 13
CDR3nt: TGTGCCTGGGGACCCACCGCGGATTCACCCCTCCACTTT
CDR3aa: CAWGPTADSPLHF

d_gene: -
v_gene: TRBV19
abundance: once
j_gene: TRBJ1-4
len: 14
CDR3nt: TGTGCCAGTACCATCGGCAGGGCGAATGAAAAACTGTTTTTT
CDR3aa: CASTIGRANEKLFF

d_gene: TRBD1
v_gene: TRBV6-4
abundance: -
j_gene: TRBJ1-4
len: 15
CDR3nt: TGTGCCAGCAGTGTACAAGGGGGCGTAGATGAAAAACTGTTTTTT
CDR3aa: CASSVQGGVDEKLFF

d_gene: TRBD1
v_gene: TRBV7-9
abundance: -
j_gene: TRBJ2-7
len: 15
CDR3nt: TGTGCCAGCAGCGCAACCGGGACAGTCCCCTACGAGCAGTACTTC
CDR3aa: CASSATGTVPYEQYF

d_gene: -
v_gene: TRBV5-1
abundance: -
j_gene: TRBJ2-3
len: 16
CDR3nt: TGCGCCAGCACAACAGGACGGCCCGGCGATGGAGATACGCAGTATTTT
CDR3aa: CASTTGRPGDGDTQYF

d_gene: -
v_gene: TRBV7-2
abundance: once
j_gene: TRBJ2-6
len: 17
CDR3nt: TGTGCCAGCAGCTCCCCTGTCAGCGCCTCTGGGGCCAACGTCCTGACTTTC
CDR3aa: CASSSPVSASGANVLTF

d_gene: -
v_gene: TRBV25-1
abundance: once
j_gene: TRBJ1-1
len: 13
CDR3nt: TGTGCCAGCAGTGATAGTTGGAACACTGAAGCTTTCTTT
CDR3aa: CASSDSWNTEAFF

d_gene: TRBD1
v_gene: TRBV28
abundance: -
j_gene: TRBJ1-2
len: 12
CDR3nt: TGTGCCAGCACCTGGGACAGATATGGCTACACCTTC
CDR3aa: CASTWDRYGYTF

d_gene: TRBD2
v_gene: TRBV6-5
abundance: -
j_gene: TRBJ2-1
len: 15
CDR3nt: TGTGCCAGCAGGATCGGCGGACTAGCGGCGAATGAGCAGTTCTTC
CDR3aa: CASRIGGLAANEQFF

d_gene: -
v_gene: TRBV5-1
abundance: -
j_gene: TRBJ2-5
len: 15
CDR3nt: TGCGCCAGCAGCTTGGAAGGACAGTGGGGGGAGACCCAGTACTTC
CDR3aa: CASSLEGQWGETQYF

d_gene: -
v_gene: TRBV28
abundance: -
j_gene: TRBJ2-7
len: 16
CDR3nt: TGTGCCAGCAGTTTGGAGTCGGTACGGGCTCTCCACGAGCAGTACTTC
CDR3aa: CASSLESVRALHEQYF

d_gene: -
v_gene: TRBV6-1
abundance: few
j_gene: TRBJ1-1
len: 13
CDR3nt: TGTGCCAGCAGACCCCGGGCCATCGTTGAAGCTTTCTTT
CDR3aa: CASRPRAIVEAFF

d_gene: -
v_gene: TRBV13
abundance: -
j_gene: TRBJ1-4
len: 13
CDR3nt: TGTGCCAGCAGCCGGACTATGGATGAAAAACTGTTTTTT
CDR3aa: CASSRTMDEKLFF

d_gene: TRBD2
v_gene: TRBV9
abundance: -
j_gene: TRBJ2-3
len: 15
CDR3nt: TGTGCCAGCAGCAAGCGGGAGAGTCCCACAGATACGCAGTATTTT
CDR3aa: CASSKRESPTDTQYF

d_gene: -
v_gene: TRBV4-1
abundance: -
j_gene: TRBJ2-7
len: 15
CDR3nt: TGCGCCAGCAGCCAAGCCGGGACTGCCTCCTACGAGCAGTACTTC
CDR3aa: CASSQAGTASYEQYF

d_gene: -
v_gene: TRBV9
abundance: -
j_gene: TRBJ2-5
len: 15
CDR3nt: TGTGCCAGCAGCGAGGGGACAATGGGCCGGGAGACCCAGTACTTC
CDR3aa: CASSEGTMGRETQYF

d_gene: TRBD2
v_gene: TRBV5-1
abundance: -
j_gene: TRBJ2-1
len: 13
CDR3nt: TGCGCCAGCAGCTCCTTAGCGGGAGATGTGCAGTTCTTC
CDR3aa: CASSSLAGDVQFF

d_gene: -
v_gene: TRBV18
abundance: -
j_gene: TRBJ1-1
len: 11
CDR3nt: TGTGCCAGCTCACCAGATCGGGAAGCTTTCTTT
CDR3aa: CASSPDREAFF

d_gene: TRBD1
v_gene: TRBV19
abundance: -
j_gene: TRBJ1-1
len: 18
CDR3nt: TGTGCCAGTAGTATAATTGTGGACAGGCAGAGAATGAACACTGAAGCTTTCTTT
CDR3aa: CASSIIVDRQRMNTEAFF

d_gene: -
v_gene: TRBV21-1
abundance: -
j_gene: TRBJ2-7
len: 16
CDR3nt: TGTGCCAGCCCGAAAGTCAGGGGGTGCCTCTCCTACGAGCAGTACTTC
CDR3aa: CASPKVRGCLSYEQYF

d_gene: TRBD1
v_gene: TRBV5-1
abundance: -
j_gene: TRBJ2-2
len: 17
CDR3nt: TGCGCCAGCAGCTTGGCTTTGGACAGGGGAGAAACCGGGGAGCTGTTTTTT
CDR3aa: CASSLALDRGETGELFF

d_gene: -
v_gene: TRBV5-5
abundance: -
j_gene: TRBJ2-7
len: 14
CDR3nt: TGTGCCAGCAACTGGGGCAGGGTCGTTGACGAGCAGTACTTC
CDR3aa: CASNWGRVVDEQYF

d_gene: TRBD2
v_gene: TRBV7-2
abundance: -
j_gene: TRBJ2-1
len: 15
CDR3nt: TGTGCCAGCAGCTTCAGCGGGGGCTATTACAATGAGCAGTTCTTC
CDR3aa: CASSFSGGYYNEQFF

d_gene: TRBD2
v_gene: TRBV5-4
abundance: -
j_gene: TRBJ2-1
len: 14
CDR3nt: TGTGCCAGCAGCCCCACGGGACTAGAGGGTGAGCAGTTCTTC
CDR3aa: CASSPTGLEGEQFF

d_gene: -
v_gene: TRBV6-5
abundance: -
j_gene: TRBJ2-7
len: 14
CDR3nt: TGTGCCAGCAGTAAGGACTTCGAGCTTTACGAGCAGTACTTC
CDR3aa: CASSKDFELYEQYF

d_gene: -
v_gene: TRBV9
abundance: -
j_gene: TRBJ1-3
len: 15
CDR3nt: TGTGCCAGCAGCGTGGAGGGCAGCTCTGGAAACACCATATATTTT
CDR3aa: CASSVEGSSGNTIYF

d_gene: -
v_gene: TRBV29-1
abundance: -
j_gene: TRBJ1-1
len: 13
CDR3nt: TGCAGCACCTCACAGGGAACGAACACTGAAGCTTTCTTT
CDR3aa: CSTSQGTNTEAFF

d_gene: TRBD2
v_gene: TRBV28
abundance: -
j_gene: TRBJ2-1
len: 16
CDR3nt: TGTGCCAGCAGTCCTCTAGCGGGGAGCTCCTACAATGAGCAGTTCTTC
CDR3aa: CASSPLAGSSYNEQFF

d_gene: TRBD2
v_gene: TRBV5-1
abundance: -
j_gene: TRBJ2-7
len: 15
CDR3nt: TGCGCCAGCAGCTTGCGGACTAGCGGGGCCTACGAGCAGTACTTC
CDR3aa: CASSLRTSGAYEQYF

d_gene: -
v_gene: TRBV11-2
abundance: -
j_gene: TRBJ2-3
len: 15
CDR3nt: TGTGCCAGCAGCTTCGGGACCCAAGCCTCCGATACGCAGTATTTT
CDR3aa: CASSFGTQASDTQYF

d_gene: TRBD2
v_gene: TRBV30
abundance: -
j_gene: TRBJ2-1
len: 16
CDR3nt: TGTGCCTGGAGTGAAACGGGACTAGCGGGGGCGGATGAGCAGTTCTTC
CDR3aa: CAWSETGLAGADEQFF

d_gene: -
v_gene: TRBV9
abundance: -
j_gene: TRBJ2-7
len: 16
CDR3nt: TGTGCCAGCAGCGTAGCAGACTCGACAAAAAGGTACGAGCAGTACTTC
CDR3aa: CASSVADSTKRYEQYF

d_gene: -
v_gene: TRBV19
abundance: -
j_gene: TRBJ2-3
len: 14
CDR3nt: TGTGCCAGTAGTATAGTCAGCGGAACAGATACGCAGTATTTT
CDR3aa: CASSIVSGTDTQYF

d_gene: -
v_gene: TRBV28
abundance: -
j_gene: TRBJ1-1
len: 14
CDR3nt: TGTGCCACCGGGGGGGGGAGCTCCGCCACTGAAGCTTTCTTT
CDR3aa: CATGGGSSATEAFF

d_gene: TRBD1
v_gene: TRBV29-1
abundance: -
j_gene: TRBJ2-5
len: 13
CDR3nt: TGCAGCGAACACAGGGGGATCCAAGAGACCCAGTACTTC
CDR3aa: CSEHRGIQETQYF

d_gene: -
v_gene: TRBV2
abundance: -
j_gene: TRBJ2-1
len: 15
CDR3nt: TGTGCCAGCAGCAGAAGCGGGTCTTCCTACAATGAGCAGTTCTTC
CDR3aa: CASSRSGSSYNEQFF

d_gene: -
v_gene: TRBV9
abundance: -
j_gene: TRBJ1-1
len: 16
CDR3nt: TGTGCCAGCAGCGACCCTAGGAGGGGGTTGGGCACTGAAGCTTTCTTT
CDR3aa: CASSDPRRGLGTEAFF

d_gene: TRBD2
v_gene: TRBV27
abundance: -
j_gene: TRBJ2-2
len: 16
CDR3nt: TGTGCCAGCAGCAAAAGATTCGGCAGGGAGGGCGGGGAGCTGTTTTTT
CDR3aa: CASSKRFGREGGELFF

d_gene: -
v_gene: TRBV9
abundance: -
j_gene: TRBJ1-5
len: 13
CDR3nt: TGTGCCAGCAGCTTCGGGACGAATCAGCCCCAGCATTTT
CDR3aa: CASSFGTNQPQHF